This TCR beta chain was retrieved from a study of PD-1 blockade in classical Hodgkin lymphoma (dated by TCRdb to 2018 to 2020). Turning to the overall study: Nivolumab dosing was 3 mg/kg intravenously every 2 weeks, continuing until either disease progression or unacceptable toxicity. The study used CyTOF and TCR beta sequencing to define a peripheral blood immune signature of response to PD-1 blockade in classical Hodgkin lymphoma.

Genomic DNA was isolated using the Qiagen DNeasy kit from unsorted PBMCs as well as from negatively selected CD4+ and CD8+ fractions. TCR beta CDR3 regions were subjected to amplification by immunoSEQ multiplex PCR with primers that anneal to V and J segments. A synthetic immune receptor repertoire was used to minimize amplification bias, and any remaining bias was removed computationally after sequencing. In the original analysis: Repertoire diversity was quantified as the Shannon entropy index using custom Python scripts. Unsorted, CD4+ and CD8+ repertoires were analyzed separately, except in combined analyses where CD4+ and CD8+ sequences were merged in silico. Clonal expansion was defined as a frequency increase of at least 2-fold after treatment compared with C1D1, and clones undetected at baseline were assigned a pseudocount of 0.5. Singleton clones were defined as clones with 0 or 1 copy at C1D1, and non-singleton clones were defined as clones with 2 or more copies. Clones expanded in unsorted samples were assigned a CD4+, CD8+ or unknown annotation through matching of protein sequences in sorted samples from the same patient. Diversity changes from C1D1 to C4D1 were tested in paired samples using Wilcoxon tests. TCRdb obtained this table from immuneACCESS and retained in-frame rearrangements with V and J assigned. These tables miss some clones; where compared with another copy, unresolved V genes account for less than half of the shortfall, and the remainder is unexplained. V and J calls and clone size come straight from that table; D and trimming were deduced from the DNA. The table for this sample lists roughly 96,000 clones; roughly 89% of them were counted only once. The ten largest clones capture around a tenth of the sample.

Broader findings and caveats from the paper: Diversity was lower in patients who began nivolumab less than 1 year after ASCT, so these patients were left out of later analyses to avoid confounding by immune reconstitution. The study was restricted to a single clinical trial cohort, and the causes of repertoire differences, possibly disease activity or prior therapy, were left undefined. By C4D1, a significant rise was seen in CD4+ TCR diversity but not in CD8+ TCR diversity (p=0.0027 vs p=0.16), and the rise was most apparent among complete responders (p=0.02). Baseline TCR diversity was reported as lower in newly diagnosed patients than in healthy donors, and lower still in relapsed/refractory patients. Trial patients with a complete response had baseline diversity similar to that of newly diagnosed patients, while partial responders and progressors had significantly lower diversity.

What the time point label conveys for this sample: cycle 2 day 1 (C2D1) of nivolumab. Relapse after autologous stem cell transplantation had occurred in all trial patients, and cohorts A, B and C were distinguished by prior brentuximab vedotin exposure. The trial cohort comprised some 60 patients with relapsed/refractory classical Hodgkin lymphoma whose best overall responses were complete response, partial response or progressive disease. Single-agent nivolumab was administered to trial patients in the multi-cohort phase II CheckMate 205 trial. An independent review committee assessed best overall response by applying the 2007 International Working Group response criteria. Trial PBMCs were collected immediately before nivolumab initiation (C1D1) and during therapy at cycle 2 day 1 and cycle 4 day 1. Peripheral blood was collected in 8 mL Vacutainer Cell Preparation Tubes, from which PBMCs were isolated by centrifugation and then cryopreserved.

A remark on this clone: There is no known antigen for this receptor. Base qualities were left out, and no much larger clone turns up one base away.

Its CDR3 holds 11 amino acids, cysteine through phenylalanine. Of the read, only the CDR3 DNA is kept; its 33 bases are in frame from base 1. The V and J ends are trimmed by 7 bases and 6 bases, leaving 9 bases between them. CDR1 is given as MNHEY and CDR2 as SMNVEV, both from the germline V gene (reference sequence). The TCR sequence derives from a human donor with classical Hodgkin lymphoma. The source was peripheral blood mononuclear cells (PBMCs), collected before the second cycle of nivolumab. The rearranged segments are TRBV27 and TRBJ1-1; the D gene is possibly TRBD1, with 5 bases matching. The DNA is TGTGCCAGCATGGGGGGATCTGAAGCTTTCTTT. The encoded protein is CASMGGSEAFF.